The T cell receptor (beta chain) described here comes from a study of cytomegalovirus exposure and HLA in healthy donors. Comment on this clone: The antigen is not known.

Each donor was nominally healthy when sampled (though unrecorded immune exposures were likely). Germline CDR1 is LNHNV and CDR2 is YYDKDF (reference sequence). This CDR3 spans 17 amino acids. V gave up 5 bases and J gave up 4 bases; unmatched junction bases: 11. PCR used 60 Vbeta primers and 13 Jbeta primers. Authors' analysis steps: A later analysis counted approximately 80 million unique TCR beta chains, around 10 million shared. Here immunoSEQ multiplex PCR was the method, and the copy in TCRdb shows in-frame clones only, minus some. The D gene and trimming were derived from the DNA, and the V and J assignments and clone size from that table. The sample lists 150,000 to 200,000 clones, approximately 86% occurring once. Study-wide findings and caveats: The study carried out a later analysis of TCR beta sequences. It associated 15,000 to 20,000 of them with specific HLA alleles at a false discovery rate of 0.05. Donors belonging to an Asian-associated ancestry cluster reportedly showed fewer N-insertions in productive TCRs than the roughly 670-donor mean, according to what a later analysis found.

The sequencing input was PBMCs. The V and J genes are TRBV15 and TRBJ1-2; 12 bases are a match to TRBD1. The receptor's source is a woman aged 18-29 years in good health and CMV-seronegative. The CDR3 DNA follows: TGTGCCACCAGCCGTCCGGGACAGGGGGCGAGTAGCTATGGCTACACCTTC. It yields the protein CATSRPGQGASSYGYTF.